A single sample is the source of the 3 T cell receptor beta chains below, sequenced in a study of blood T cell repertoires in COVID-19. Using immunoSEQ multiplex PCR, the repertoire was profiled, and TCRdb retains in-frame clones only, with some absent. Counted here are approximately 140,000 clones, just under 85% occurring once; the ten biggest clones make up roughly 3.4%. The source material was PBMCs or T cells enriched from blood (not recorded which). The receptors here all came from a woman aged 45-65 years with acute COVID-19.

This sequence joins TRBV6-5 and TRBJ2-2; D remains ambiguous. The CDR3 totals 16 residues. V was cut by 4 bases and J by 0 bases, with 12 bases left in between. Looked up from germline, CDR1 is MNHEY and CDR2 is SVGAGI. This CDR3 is CASSLQQPANTGELFF. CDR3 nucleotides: TGTGCCAGCAGTTTACAACAGCCTGCGAACACCGGGGAGCTGTTTTTT.

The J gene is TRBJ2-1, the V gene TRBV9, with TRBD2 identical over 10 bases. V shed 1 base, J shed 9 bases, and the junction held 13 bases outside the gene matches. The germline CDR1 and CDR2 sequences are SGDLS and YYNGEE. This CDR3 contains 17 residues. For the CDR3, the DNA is TGTGCCAGCAGCGTACTGGGGACTAGCGAAATCTACGGTGAGCAGTTCTTC. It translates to CASSVLGTSEIYGEQFF.

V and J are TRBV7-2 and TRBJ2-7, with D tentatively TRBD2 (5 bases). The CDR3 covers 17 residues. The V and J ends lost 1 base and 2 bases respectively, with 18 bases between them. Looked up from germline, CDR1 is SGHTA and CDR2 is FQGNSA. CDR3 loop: CASSLGLNGIKPYEQYF. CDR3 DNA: TGTGCCAGCAGCTTAGGTTTAAACGGGATTAAACCCTACGAGCAGTACTTC.